The table lists the clone carrying this T cell receptor (beta chain) with many counts. TCRdb re-derived calls from the RT-PCR reads in MiXCR, one entry per CDR3 protein. The sample shows 650,000 to 800,000 distinct CDR3 sequences, over 12% of them seen only once. The CDR3 covers 14 residues. The V and J ends lost 4 bases and 2 bases, in that order; junction bases with no gene match: 4. The germline gives CDR1 DFQATT, CDR2 SNEGSKA (reference sequence). The chain joins TRBV20-1 to TRBJ2-5; 10 nucleotides align to TRBD2. Specimen: memory CD4+ T cells from blood. This clonotype was obtained from a female donor in good health, serving as a healthy control. The chain's CDR3 is CSAIRTSGQETQYF. The CDR3 DNA follows: TGCAGTGCTATTAGGACTAGCGGACAAGAGACCCAGTACTTC.